This T cell receptor beta chain was sequenced for a study of blood T cells in healthy people across ages. Study context: Per two T cells, about one barcoded beta molecule was captured through template switching. Regarding the study as a whole: Diversity was higher, and naive CD4+ cells more numerous, in long-lived donors than in aged donors.

On this clonotype: What it recognizes is unknown. A read error may produce the germline difference seen at one junction end.

A second PCR of 7 to 11 cycles used a sample-barcoded 5' primer and a J-beta primer mix. One entry per CDR3 protein results from TCRdb running MiXCR on the 5' RACE reads. The sample carries around 650,000 distinct CDR3 sequences, 32% recorded once. Germline CDR1 is KGHSY and CDR2 is FQNENV. The CDR3 sequence is 15 residues long. The sequencing sample was made of blood. The sequence derives from a woman older than 75 in good health. J is TRBJ2-7 and V is TRBV16; D is perhaps TRBD1 (6 bases). Here the CDR3 DNA reads TGTGCCAGCTGCCAAGGGCAGGGGTTATCCTACGAGCAGTACTTC. Its protein product is CASCQGQGLSYEQYF.